Listed below are T cell receptor beta chains from one sample, sequenced in a study of blood T cell repertoires in COVID-19. Libraries were prepared by immunoSEQ multiplex PCR; TCRdb keeps only in-frame clonotypes and omits some of them. Altogether around 170,000 clones are present, about 90% being singletons, with the ten largest covering 7%. Material: PBMCs or T cells enriched from blood (not recorded which). The receptor set was obtained from a woman aged 45-65 years who had recovered from COVID-19. Each CDR3 is given with its conserved first and last residue. The D gene is left open where the match is weak. Rows give clone size only sometimes, using once, few, many, or a class for an expanded clone.

v_gene,d_gene,abundance,j_gene,CDR3nt,CDR3aa
TRBV3-1/TRBV3-2,-,-,TRBJ1-1,TGTGCCAGCAGCGATGGGGGGATGAACACTGAAGCTTTCTTT,CASSDGGMNTEAFF
TRBV29-1,-,-,TRBJ1-2,TGCAGCGTTAACCCACCGGGACACTACTATGGCTACACCTTC,CSVNPPGHYYGYTF
TRBV7-2,-,few,TRBJ2-1,TGTGCCAGCAGCTTCGTTCTAAGTCTCAATGAGCAGTTCTTC,CASSFVLSLNEQFF
TRBV9,-,-,TRBJ2-3,TGTGCCAGCAGCGTCTCTAGCGGCACAGATACGCAGTATTTT,CASSVSSGTDTQYF
TRBV3-1/TRBV3-2,-,-,TRBJ2-3,TGTGCCAGCAGCCTCCGGGATCGTCCCACAGATACGCAGTATTTT,CASSLRDRPTDTQYF
TRBV3-1/TRBV3-2,TRBD2,-,TRBJ2-1,TGTGCCAGCAGCCAAAGTCAGATAGCGGGATACTCCTACAATGAGCAGTTCTTC,CASSQSQIAGYSYNEQFF
TRBV11-2,-,-,TRBJ2-1,TGTGCCAGCAGCTCAGGCGGGCCTCCAGGCCCCTACAATGAGCAGTTCTTC,CASSSGGPPGPYNEQFF
TRBV11-2,-,-,TRBJ2-5,TGTGCCAGCAGCTTAAGGGCTAGCGCCATCCAAGAGACCCAGTACTTC,CASSLRASAIQETQYF
TRBV28,-,-,TRBJ2-6,TGTGCCAGCAGTCACCGGGTTCCCTCTGGGGCCAACGTCCTGACTTTC,CASSHRVPSGANVLTF
TRBV7-9,TRBD1,-,TRBJ1-2,TGTGCCAGCAGCTTAGCCCAGGGGGACTACACCTTC,CASSLAQGDYTF
TRBV28,TRBD1,-,TRBJ2-1,TGTGCCAGCAGTTTATCCGGGACAGGGACATATAATGAGCAGTTCTTC,CASSLSGTGTYNEQFF
TRBV21-1,-,-,TRBJ1-2,TGTGCCAGCAGCAAAGAGGACAGGCCGAAGGACTATGGCTACACCTTC,CASSKEDRPKDYGYTF
TRBV30,-,-,TRBJ1-4,TGTGCCTGGAGTGTTGGAACGGGATTGGATGAAAAACTGTTTTTT,CAWSVGTGLDEKLFF
TRBV28,-,-,TRBJ1-6,TGTGCCAGCAGGGTCTCCCAACAGGGTGGCAATTCACCCCTCCACTTT,CASRVSQQGGNSPLHF
TRBV6-6,-,-,TRBJ1-2,TGTGCCAGCAGTCTCGGGGGGGGGCACTATGGCTACACCTTC,CASSLGGGHYGYTF
TRBV11-3,-,-,TRBJ2-1,TGTGCCAGCAGCCCGGTTGACAATGAGCAGTTCTTC,CASSPVDNEQFF
TRBV5-5,-,once,TRBJ1-3,TGTGCCAGCAGCTTAGGGGATGGAAACACCATATATTTT,CASSLGDGNTIYF
TRBV27,-,-,TRBJ2-2,TGTGCCACCCTAAGGGGGGGCGCGAACACCGGGGAGCTGTTTTTT,CATLRGGANTGELFF
TRBV12-3/TRBV12-4,-,-,TRBJ1-1,TGTGCCAGCAGTTTAGCCCGACAGCCGGCTTTCTTT,CASSLARQPAFF
TRBV2,TRBD1,-,TRBJ1-5,TGTGCCAGCAGTCCGGACAGGGTCCAGCCCCAGCATTTT,CASSPDRVQPQHF
TRBV3-1/TRBV3-2,TRBD2,-,TRBJ2-1,TGTGCCAGCAGCCAAGAGAAGTTAGCGGGAGGGCCGGGGAATGAGCAGTTCTTC,CASSQEKLAGGPGNEQFF
TRBV19,TRBD2,-,TRBJ2-7,TGTGCCAGTAGCCGGGACTATCTTACCTACGAGCAGTACTTC,CASSRDYLTYEQYF
TRBV19,TRBD1,-,TRBJ2-2,TGTGCCAGTAGGGGACAGGGGGTCCCGAACACCGGGGAGCTGTTTTTT,CASRGQGVPNTGELFF
TRBV4-1,-,once,TRBJ2-7,TGCGCCAGCAGCCAAGGACTAGCGAGGGACAGCGAGCAGTACTTC,CASSQGLARDSEQYF
TRBV3-1/TRBV3-2,TRBD1,-,TRBJ1-2,TGTGCCAGCACCACAGGGGCGGAAGGCTACACCTTC,CASTTGAEGYTF
TRBV7-2,TRBD2,once,TRBJ2-3,TGTGCCAGCAGCTCGCCTGGACTAGCGGGAGGGCTAGGAGATACGCAGTATTTT,CASSSPGLAGGLGDTQYF
TRBV5-4,TRBD1,-,TRBJ2-7,TGTGCCAGCAGCTCTGGACAGGTCAGTAGGTACGAGCAGTACTTC,CASSSGQVSRYEQYF
TRBV28,TRBD1,-,TRBJ1-2,TGTGCCAGCAGTTCCGCAGGGGGTACCTTGTATGGCTACACCTTC,CASSSAGGTLYGYTF
TRBV11-2,TRBD1,-,TRBJ1-1,TGTGCCAGCAGCTCAGAGGGACAGCAACCTTCTGAAGCTTTCTTT,CASSSEGQQPSEAFF
TRBV2,-,-,TRBJ1-2,TGTGCCAGCAGTGGGTACAGGGACTATGGCTACACCTTC,CASSGYRDYGYTF
TRBV20-1,-,-,TRBJ2-7,TGCAGTGCTAGCGGGGATTACGAGCAGTACTTC,CSASGDYEQYF
TRBV7-2,TRBD2,-,TRBJ2-1,TGTGCCAGCAGCTTGGCTAGCGGGAGGTACAATGAGCAGTTCTTC,CASSLASGRYNEQFF
TRBV19,-,-,TRBJ1-5,TGTGCCAGTAGTATCAGGGTCAATCAGCCCCAGCATTTT,CASSIRVNQPQHF
TRBV12-3/TRBV12-4,TRBD1,-,TRBJ1-4,TGTGCCAGCAGTTTGAACAGGGGTGAAAAACTGTTTTTT,CASSLNRGEKLFF
TRBV5-1,TRBD2,-,TRBJ2-7,TGCGCCAGCAGCCAGACTAGCGGGTCCTACGAGCAGTACTTC,CASSQTSGSYEQYF
TRBV28,TRBD2,-,TRBJ2-7,TGTGCCAGCAGTACGGGACTAGCGGGAGAAAAACAGTACTTC,CASSTGLAGEKQYF
TRBV7-9,-,-,TRBJ1-5,TGTGCCAGCAGCTTAGGAGATTATAGCAATCAGCCCCAGCATTTT,CASSLGDYSNQPQHF
TRBV6-2/TRBV6-3,TRBD1,-,TRBJ2-7,TGTGCCAGCAGTATCGGACAGGCCTACTCCTACGAGCAGTACTTC,CASSIGQAYSYEQYF
TRBV6-6,TRBD2,-,TRBJ2-7,TGTGCCAGCACCGACTCGGGCGGGAGGGCTGGCGAGCAGTACTTC,CASTDSGGRAGEQYF
TRBV2,-,-,TRBJ1-2,TGTGCCAGCAGTGCCCCGGGACGGAAGGGGGACTATGGCTACACCTTC,CASSAPGRKGDYGYTF
TRBV27,TRBD2,-,TRBJ2-2,TGTGCCAGCAGTCAGGGACTAGCTTCGAACACCGGGGAGCTGTTTTTT,CASSQGLASNTGELFF
TRBV6-5,TRBD2,-,TRBJ2-1,TGTGCCAGCAGTCTATCAGCGGGATCCTACAATGAGCAGTTCTTC,CASSLSAGSYNEQFF
TRBV7-9,TRBD2,-,TRBJ2-1,TGTGCCAGCAGCTTAATTAGCGGGCCGGAGTTCTTC,CASSLISGPEFF
TRBV5-1,TRBD1,-,TRBJ2-2,TGCGCCAGCAGCCCGACAGGGGTCGCCGGGGAGCTGTTTTTT,CASSPTGVAGELFF
TRBV3-1/TRBV3-2,TRBD1,-,TRBJ1-2,TGTGCCAGCAGCCAGGAATCCGGGACAGGGGTAGGTGGCTACACCTTC,CASSQESGTGVGGYTF
TRBV2,-,-,TRBJ1-1,TGTGCCAGCAGACGGACGGACACGAACACTGAAGCTTTCTTT,CASRRTDTNTEAFF
TRBV30,-,-,TRBJ2-4,TGTGCCTGGAGTGTACAGACAGCCAAAAACATTCAGTACTTC,CAWSVQTAKNIQYF
TRBV7-9,-,-,TRBJ1-2,TGTGCCAGCAGCCGTCCAGGGGCGGTCGGCTACACCTTC,CASSRPGAVGYTF
TRBV4-3,TRBD2,-,TRBJ2-1,TGCGCCAGCAGCCTACGACTAGCGGGAGACTCTGAGCAGTTCTTC,CASSLRLAGDSEQFF
TRBV6-1,TRBD1,-,TRBJ2-3,TGTGCCAGCAGTGAACCGGACAGGGGGCACGATACGCAGTATTTT,CASSEPDRGHDTQYF
TRBV3-1/TRBV3-2,-,-,TRBJ1-1,TGTGCCAGCAGCTTAACAGGTGTCACTGAAGCTTTCTTT,CASSLTGVTEAFF
TRBV4-2,-,-,TRBJ2-7,TGTGCCAGCAGCCAAGAACCTGGGACTTCCTACGAGCAGTACTTC,CASSQEPGTSYEQYF
TRBV28,-,once,TRBJ1-4,TGTGCCAGCAGCCTCCGGAGGAGGGTTAATGAAAAACTGTTTTTT,CASSLRRRVNEKLFF
TRBV3-1/TRBV3-2,TRBD1,-,TRBJ2-1,TGTGCCAGCAGCCCAGGGGGCCCAAATAACAATGAGCAGTTCTTC,CASSPGGPNNNEQFF
TRBV2,-,-,TRBJ2-6,TGTGCCAGCAGTGGTGAGACTGGGGCCAACGTCCTGACTTTC,CASSGETGANVLTF
TRBV29-1,-,-,TRBJ2-1,TGCAGCGTTCACGGACAGAACTACAATGAGCAGTTCTTC,CSVHGQNYNEQFF
TRBV2,-,-,TRBJ2-2,TGTGCCAGCAGTCTCCTTGGACAGAACACCGGGGAGCTGTTTTTT,CASSLLGQNTGELFF
TRBV3-1/TRBV3-2,-,-,TRBJ1-1,TGTGCCAGCAGCCAAACCGACAGGAACACTGAAGCTTTCTTT,CASSQTDRNTEAFF
TRBV29-1,TRBD1,-,TRBJ1-1,TGCAGCGTCTCACAGGGGGTCAACACTGAAGCTTTCTTT,CSVSQGVNTEAFF
TRBV29-1,-,-,TRBJ2-1,TGCAGCGTTGAAGAGAGTTCCTACAATGAGCAGTTCTTC,CSVEESSYNEQFF